These T cell receptor beta chains were read from a single sample in a study of PD-L1 blockade in urothelial cancer. Repertoires were generated with immunoSEQ multiplex PCR, while TCRdb's copy carries only in-frame clones and drops some. Among around 120,000 clones, 85% to 90% were seen once, and the ten largest hold approximately 1.7%. This sample comprised PBMCs, obtained around atezolizumab (anti-PD-L1) treatment. The receptors were gathered from a man in his 60s with urothelial cancer. Each CDR3 is given with its conserved first and last residue. A D gene is named only where the DNA matches it firmly. The size entry is marked missing in some rows and otherwise reads once, few, many or a size class.

J gene | D gene | V gene | clone size | CDR3 protein | CDR3 DNA
TRBJ1-1 | TRBD1 | TRBV28 | . | CASSHPTGGLTEAFF | TGTGCCAGCAGTCATCCGACAGGGGGCTTGACTGAAGCTTTCTTT
TRBJ2-2 | . | TRBV5-1 | . | CASSSRSRETLRNTGELFF | TGCGCCAGCAGCTCCCGGAGCAGGGAAACGCTAAGGAACACCGGGGAGCTGTTTTTT
TRBJ2-7 | TRBD1 | TRBV7-3 | once | CASSPSGQGNENEQYF | TGTGCCAGCAGCCCTTCGGGACAGGGGAATGAAAACGAGCAGTACTTC
TRBJ2-1 | TRBD1 | TRBV10-3 | . | CAIQGAVSNEQFF | TGTGCCATCCAGGGGGCGGTGAGCAATGAGCAGTTCTTC
TRBJ1-1 | . | TRBV4-2 | . | CASSQGQDVGTEAFF | TGTGCCAGCAGCCAAGGACAGGATGTCGGCACTGAAGCTTTCTTT
TRBJ1-2 | . | TRBV6-1 | once | CASSETGGASGYTF | TGTGCCAGCAGTGAGACGGGGGGCGCCTCTGGCTACACCTTC
TRBJ1-1 | . | TRBV7-2 | once | CASSPDWNTEAFF | TGTGCCAGCAGCCCAGACTGGAACACTGAAGCTTTCTTT
TRBJ2-6 | TRBD2 | TRBV5-6 | . | CASSSLGLAGISGANVLTF | TGTGCCAGCAGCTCGCTCGGACTAGCGGGGATCTCTGGGGCCAACGTCCTGACTTTC
TRBJ2-7 | . | TRBV29-1 | . | CSVEGSPSYEQYF | TGCAGCGTTGAGGGCAGCCCCAGCTACGAGCAGTACTTC
TRBJ2-5 | . | TRBV5-6 | . | CASSLERGKETQYF | TGTGCCAGCAGCTTGGAGAGGGGGAAAGAGACCCAGTACTTC
TRBJ2-1 | . | TRBV7-3 | . | CASSLISTHYNEQFF | TGTGCCAGCAGCTTAATTTCTACTCACTACAATGAGCAGTTCTTC
TRBJ2-3 | TRBD2 | TRBV5-6 | . | CASSRGLAGTGDTQYF | TGTGCCAGCAGCAGGGGACTAGCGGGGACCGGCGATACGCAGTATTTT
TRBJ1-2 | TRBD1 | TRBV4-3 | . | CASNSQGVDYGYTF | TGCGCCAGCAACTCACAGGGGGTTGACTATGGCTACACCTTC
TRBJ2-5 | TRBD1 | TRBV18 | . | CASSPLQGGQETQYF | TGTGCCAGCTCACCCTTACAGGGGGGTCAAGAGACCCAGTACTTC
TRBJ2-3 | . | TRBV5-4 | . | CASSLEGGGARDTQYF | TGTGCCAGCAGCTTGGAAGGTGGGGGGGCCAGAGATACGCAGTATTTT
TRBJ2-7 | . | TRBV5-1 | . | CASSLARVPYEQYF | TGCGCCAGCAGCTTGGCCAGGGTACCCTACGAGCAGTACTTC
TRBJ1-2 | TRBD1 | TRBV13 | . | CASSSSGTDYGYTF | TGTGCCAGCAGCTCTTCCGGGACAGACTATGGCTACACCTTC
TRBJ1-6 | TRBD1 | TRBV7-9 | . | CASTTGQGPNSPLHF | TGTGCCAGCACCACCGGACAGGGCCCTAATTCACCCCTCCACTTT
TRBJ2-3 | TRBD2 | TRBV7-2 | once | CASSLFGLAGGMADTQYF | TGTGCCAGCAGCTTATTCGGACTAGCGGGGGGGATGGCAGATACGCAGTATTTT
TRBJ2-5 | TRBD1 | TRBV19 | . | CASSQTGLETQYF | TGTGCCAGTAGCCAGACAGGGCTGGAGACCCAGTACTTC
TRBJ2-4 | . | TRBV9 | . | CASSVGAQPDIQYF | TGTGCCAGCAGCGTAGGGGCCCAGCCAGACATTCAGTACTTC
TRBJ2-3 | . | TRBV14 | once | CASSQLAGGDTQYF | TGTGCCAGCAGCCAACTAGCAGGTGGAGATACGCAGTATTTT
TRBJ1-1 | . | TRBV2 | . | CASSDPGNTEAFF | TGTGCCAGCAGTGATCCAGGGAACACTGAAGCTTTCTTT
TRBJ2-3 | TRBD2 | TRBV5-5 | few | CASSRGRSFTDTQYF | TGTGCCAGCAGCCGCGGGAGATCCTTTACAGATACGCAGTATTTT
TRBJ1-2 | . | TRBV7-9 | . | CASSLDSGTLYGYTF | TGTGCCAGCAGCTTAGATTCAGGCACTCTCTATGGCTACACCTTC
TRBJ2-1 | . | TRBV6-1 | . | CASNGRLSSYNEQFF | TGTGCCAGCAATGGGAGACTATCATCCTACAATGAGCAGTTCTTC
TRBJ2-5 | TRBD2 | TRBV7-9 | . | CASSPGGAGGQETQYF | TGTGCCAGCAGCCCGGGGGGGGCGGGCGGCCAAGAGACCCAGTACTTC
TRBJ2-3 | TRBD2 | TRBV7-3 | once | CASSWTSGGLTDTQYF | TGTGCCAGCAGTTGGACTAGCGGGGGACTCACAGATACGCAGTATTTT
TRBJ2-3 | TRBD1 | TRBV9 | . | CASARGQGPGQYF | TGTGCCAGCGCCCGGGGACAGGGACCGGGGCAGTATTTT
TRBJ1-3 | TRBD1 | TRBV9 | . | CASSVLPTGGGNTIYF | TGTGCCAGCAGCGTCTTACCGACAGGGGGAGGAAACACCATATATTTT
TRBJ1-1 | . | TRBV5-1 | . | CASSLSPNTEAFF | TGCGCCAGCAGCCTATCACCGAACACTGAAGCTTTCTTT
TRBJ1-2 | TRBD1 | TRBV19 | . | CASSPGTGYGYTF | TGTGCCAGTAGCCCCGGGACAGGCTATGGCTACACCTTC
TRBJ1-2 | . | TRBV11-3 | few | CASSAVAGSYGYTF | TGTGCCAGCAGCGCCGTCGCGGGGTCCTATGGCTACACCTTC
TRBJ2-2 | . | TRBV28 | . | CATRGGGAPWNTGELFF | TGTGCCACCCGAGGAGGGGGCGCCCCGTGGAACACCGGGGAGCTGTTTTTT
TRBJ2-7 | TRBD1 | TRBV28 | . | CASRSGQGVREQYF | TGTGCCAGCAGGTCGGGACAGGGGGTCCGAGAGCAGTACTTC
TRBJ2-3 | TRBD1 | TRBV7-7 | . | CASSLGQGARTDTQYF | TGTGCCAGCAGCCTGGGACAGGGGGCGCGGACAGATACGCAGTATTTT
TRBJ1-2 | . | TRBV18 | few | CASSPRRERGYTF | TGTGCCAGCTCACCACGGAGGGAAAGGGGCTACACCTTC
TRBJ2-1 | . | TRBV6-5 | once | CASRGGADPNNEQFF | TGTGCCAGCAGGGGAGGAGCGGACCCAAACAATGAGCAGTTCTTC
TRBJ1-5 | TRBD1 | TRBV5-5 | . | CASSSYDRGGQPQHF | TGTGCCAGCAGCTCATACGACAGGGGAGGACAGCCCCAGCATTTT
TRBJ2-3 | TRBD1 | TRBV19 | . | CASRQGSTDTQYF | TGTGCCAGTCGACAGGGGTCGACAGATACGCAGTATTTT
TRBJ2-5 | . | TRBV30 | . | CAWKLEGTQYF | TGTGCCTGGAAGCTGGAGGGGACCCAGTACTTC
TRBJ2-5 | . | TRBV5-4 | once | CASSPGLSETQYF | TGTGCCAGCAGCCCCGGACTCTCAGAGACCCAGTACTTC
TRBJ2-2 | TRBD2 | TRBV10-3 | once | CAISERGGETGELFF | TGTGCCATCAGTGAGCGGGGGGGAGAAACCGGGGAGCTGTTTTTT
TRBJ2-5 | TRBD1 | TRBV18 | . | CASSPLTTGANQETQYF | TGTGCCAGCTCACCACTAACGACAGGGGCCAACCAAGAGACCCAGTACTTC
TRBJ1-5 | TRBD1 | TRBV2 | . | CASGGQYNQPQHF | TGTGCCAGCGGGGGACAGTACAATCAGCCCCAGCATTTT
TRBJ2-5 | TRBD1 | TRBV19 | . | CASSIRQGQETQYF | TGTGCCAGTAGCATAAGACAGGGACAAGAGACCCAGTACTTC
TRBJ2-5 | . | TRBV7-2 | . | CASSLRWGDQETQYF | TGTGCCAGCAGCTTGCGCTGGGGGGACCAAGAGACCCAGTACTTC